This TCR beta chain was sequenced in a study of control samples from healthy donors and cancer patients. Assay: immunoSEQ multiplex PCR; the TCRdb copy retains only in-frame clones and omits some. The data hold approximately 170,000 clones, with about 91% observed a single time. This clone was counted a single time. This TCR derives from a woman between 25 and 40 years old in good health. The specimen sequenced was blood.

The CDR3 loop reads CASSDSIGRRQYF. Written as DNA, the CDR3 is TGTGCCAGCAGTGACTCGATCGGGAGGAGGCAGTATTTT. The chain recombines TRBV6-4 with TRBJ2-3, with TRBD2 identical over 7 bases. CDR3 size: 13 residues. With 0 bases clipped from V and 11 bases from J, the junction kept 5 bases outside the gene matches. Germline values: CDR1 MRHNA, CDR2 SNTAGT.